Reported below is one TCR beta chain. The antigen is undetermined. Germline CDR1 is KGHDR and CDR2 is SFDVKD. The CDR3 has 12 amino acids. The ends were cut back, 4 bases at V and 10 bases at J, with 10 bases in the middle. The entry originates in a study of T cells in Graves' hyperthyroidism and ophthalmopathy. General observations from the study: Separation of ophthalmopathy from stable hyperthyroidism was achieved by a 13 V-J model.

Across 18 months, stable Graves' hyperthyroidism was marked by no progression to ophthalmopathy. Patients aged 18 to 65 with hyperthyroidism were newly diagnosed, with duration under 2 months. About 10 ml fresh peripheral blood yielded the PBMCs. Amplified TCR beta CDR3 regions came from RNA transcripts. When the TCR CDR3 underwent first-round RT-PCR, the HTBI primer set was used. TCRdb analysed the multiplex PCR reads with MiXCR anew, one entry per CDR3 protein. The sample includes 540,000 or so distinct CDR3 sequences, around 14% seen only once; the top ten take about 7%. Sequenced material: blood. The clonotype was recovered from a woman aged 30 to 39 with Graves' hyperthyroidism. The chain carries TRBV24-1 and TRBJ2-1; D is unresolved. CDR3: CATSERSREQFF. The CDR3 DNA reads TGTGCCACCAGTGAACGCTCGAGGGAGCAGTTCTTC.